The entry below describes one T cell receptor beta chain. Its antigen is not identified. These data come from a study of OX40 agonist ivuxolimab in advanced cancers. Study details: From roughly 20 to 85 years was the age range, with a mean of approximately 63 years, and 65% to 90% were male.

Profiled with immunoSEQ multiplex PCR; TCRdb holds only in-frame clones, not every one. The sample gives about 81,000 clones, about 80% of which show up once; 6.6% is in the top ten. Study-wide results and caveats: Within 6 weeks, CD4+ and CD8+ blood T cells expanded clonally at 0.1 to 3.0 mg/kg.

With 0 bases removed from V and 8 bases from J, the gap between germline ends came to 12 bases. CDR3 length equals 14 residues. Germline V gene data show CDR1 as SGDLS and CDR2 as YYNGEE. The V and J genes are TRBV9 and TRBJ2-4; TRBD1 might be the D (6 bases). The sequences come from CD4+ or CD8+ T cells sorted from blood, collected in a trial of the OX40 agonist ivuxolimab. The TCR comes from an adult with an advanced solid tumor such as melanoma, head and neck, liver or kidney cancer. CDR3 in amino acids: CASSVAGASDIQYF. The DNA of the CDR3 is TGTGCCAGCAGCGTAGCAGGGGCTTCGGACATTCAGTACTTC.